The subject of this entry is one T cell receptor (beta chain). This sample stems from a study of immune evolution from preneoplasia to lung adenocarcinoma. Germline loops: CDR1 SGHAT, CDR2 FQNNGV. Trimming took 4 bases from V and 5 from J, leaving 14 bases between them. The CDR3 covers 14 residues. Some clones are missing from TCRdb's copy, which holds only in-frame ones; the method was immunoSEQ multiplex PCR. The table lists roughly 4,000 clones, about four fifths of them singletons, with 6.7% in the top ten. The sample consisted of FFPE invasive lung adenocarcinoma tissue. The sequence was collected from a person aged 70 to 79 with invasive lung adenocarcinoma. J is TRBJ2-5 and V is TRBV11-2, with D perhaps TRBD1 or TRBD2 (5 bases each). This CDR3 reads CASSSRGTGETQYF. The DNA of the CDR3 is TGTGCCAGCAGCTCCCGGGGCACCGGGGAGACCCAGTACTTC.